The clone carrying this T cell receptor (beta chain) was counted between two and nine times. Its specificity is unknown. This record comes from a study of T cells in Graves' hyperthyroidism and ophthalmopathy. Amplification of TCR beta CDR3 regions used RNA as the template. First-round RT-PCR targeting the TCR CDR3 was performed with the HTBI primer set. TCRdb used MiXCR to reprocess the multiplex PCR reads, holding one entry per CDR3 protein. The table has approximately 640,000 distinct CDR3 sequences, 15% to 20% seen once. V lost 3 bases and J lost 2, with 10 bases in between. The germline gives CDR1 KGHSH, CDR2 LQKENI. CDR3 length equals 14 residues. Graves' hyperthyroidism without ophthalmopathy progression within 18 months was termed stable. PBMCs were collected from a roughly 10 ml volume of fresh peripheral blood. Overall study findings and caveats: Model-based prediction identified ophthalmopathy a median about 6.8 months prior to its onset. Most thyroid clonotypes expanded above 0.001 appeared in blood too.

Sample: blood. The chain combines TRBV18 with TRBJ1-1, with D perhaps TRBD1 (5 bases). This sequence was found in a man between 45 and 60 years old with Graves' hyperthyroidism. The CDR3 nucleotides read TGTGCCAGCTCACCGAGCAGGGCAAACACTGAAGCTTTCTTT. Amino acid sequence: CASSPSRANTEAFF.